This T cell receptor beta chain was sequenced in a study of cytomegalovirus exposure and HLA in healthy donors. The primer mix had 60 Vbeta and 13 Jbeta primers. Assay used: immunoSEQ multiplex PCR; TCRdb lists only in-frame clones, some missing. The sample holds some 150,000 clones. CDR1 is KGHSH and CDR2 is LQKENI in the germline V gene. This CDR3 region has 15 residues. Trimming pared 2 bases from V and 5 bases from J, leaving 16 bases between. Concerning this clone: Its antigen is not identified.

Overall study findings and caveats: Earlier analysis found most TCR beta V segments productive about 87% or about 30% of the time. With DRB1 most and HLA-C fewest, TCR association rates differed between HLA loci in a later analysis. As confirmed in vitro, a few CMV-associated chains were specific for CMV antigens.

The origin of this receptor is a woman younger than 35 in good health and CMV-seropositive. V usage is TRBV18 and J usage is TRBJ2-7, with a tentative D call TRBD2 (6 bases). Sequenced material: PBMCs. The CDR3 sequence: CASSPFFVEGNEQYF. CDR3 DNA: TGTGCCAGCTCACCATTCTTTGTGGAGGGAAACGAGCAGTACTTC.